The T cell receptor beta chain described here comes from a study of CD8+CD57+ T cells in acquired aplastic anemia. The CDR3 contains 13 residues. Between the trimmed V and J ends, which lost 7 bases and 6 bases, there was a span of 16 bases. Germline V gene lookup returns CDR1 MDHEN and CDR2 SYDVKM. Researchers used genomic DNA as the template to profile TCR beta VDJ and CDR3. TCRdb recomputed calls from the reads with MiXCR, one row per CDR3 protein. This sample carries 450,000 to 550,000 distinct CDR3 sequences, less than 35% of them seen once, and the ten largest clones take less than 1%. Sequenced patients had shown CD8+CD57+ cell expansion by flow cytometry.

The sample taken for sequencing was sorted CD4+, CD8+, or CD8+CD57+ T cells (not recorded which) from PBMCs. The TCR originated in a human donor with aplastic anemia. The chain carries TRBV28 and TRBJ2-7, with D uncertain. The CDR3 region has the DNA TGTGCCAGCACCAATTTAGTCCCGGCCGAGCAGTACTTC. Translating gives CASTNLVPAEQYF. Variable domain in full (rest from reference TRBV28 and TRBJ2-7): DVKVTQSSRYLVKRTGEKVFLECVQDMDHENMFWYRQDPGLGLRLIYFSYDVKMKEKGDIPEGYSVSREKKERFSLILESASTNQTSMYLCASTNLVPAEQYFGPGTRLTVT.